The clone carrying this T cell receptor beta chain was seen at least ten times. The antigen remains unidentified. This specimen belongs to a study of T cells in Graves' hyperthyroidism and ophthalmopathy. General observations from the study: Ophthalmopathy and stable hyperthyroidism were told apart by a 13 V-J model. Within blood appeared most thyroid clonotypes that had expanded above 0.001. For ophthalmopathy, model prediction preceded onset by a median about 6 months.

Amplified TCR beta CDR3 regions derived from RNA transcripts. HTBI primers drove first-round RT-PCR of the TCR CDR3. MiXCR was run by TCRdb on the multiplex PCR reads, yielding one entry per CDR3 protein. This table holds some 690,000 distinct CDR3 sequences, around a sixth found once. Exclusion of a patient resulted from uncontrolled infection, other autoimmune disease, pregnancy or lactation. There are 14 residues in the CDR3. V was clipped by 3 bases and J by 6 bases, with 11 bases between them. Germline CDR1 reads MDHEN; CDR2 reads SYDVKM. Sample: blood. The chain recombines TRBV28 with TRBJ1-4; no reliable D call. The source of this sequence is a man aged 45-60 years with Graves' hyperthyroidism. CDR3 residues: CASSFAGDHEKLFF. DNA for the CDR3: TGTGCCAGCAGTTTCGCGGGCGACCATGAAAAACTGTTTTTT.